Sequencing of this T cell receptor beta chain was carried out in a study of human T cells and chemical hapten exposure. TCRdb called the RACE reads again in MiXCR, with one record for every CDR3 protein. The sample lists 90,000 to 110,000 distinct CDR3 sequences; less than 10% were seen once. Time point in this sample: patch test 2, 6 weeks after DPC sensitization. As for treatment: therapeutic diphenylcyclopropenone sensitization with weekly scalp DPC. The CDR3 has 15 residues. CDR1 and CDR2 (germline): LGHDT, YNNKEL (reference sequence). V shed 0 bases, J shed 6 bases, and the junction held 3 bases outside the gene matches.

V gene TRBV3-1 combines with J gene TRBJ1-5; 9 bases agree with TRBD1. Sequencing was performed on whole blood, taken in connection with sensitization to the hapten diphenylcyclopropenone (DPC). The source is a woman in her 40s with alopecia areata. Some clones in this sample may be carry-over from other donors' samples. DNA for the CDR3: TGTGCCAGCAGCCAAGATGCGACAGGGGGTCAGCCCCAGCATTTT. Its translation: CASSQDATGGQPQHF.